This T cell receptor (beta chain) was captured in a study of OX40 agonist ivuxolimab in advanced cancers. Overall study: The group had a mean age of around 64 years, ranged from about 20 to 85, and was roughly 80% male. Eligibility rules accepted prior anti-PD-1, anti-PD-L1 or anti-CTLA-4 therapy, and 40% had some.

Generated by immunoSEQ multiplex PCR, the TCRdb table keeps only in-frame clones and is missing some. This table has approximately 81,000 clones, over 70% appearing once. Germline CDR1 is MNHNS and CDR2 is SASEGT. The CDR3 totals 13 residues. Trimming left V 1 base short and J 6 bases short, with 6 bases between. The clonotype was recovered from an adult with an advanced solid tumor such as melanoma, head and neck, liver or kidney cancer. The specimen comprised CD4+ or CD8+ T cells sorted from blood, sampled in a trial of the OX40 agonist ivuxolimab. The rearrangement links TRBV6-1 to TRBJ2-2; D gene ambiguous. CDR3 loop: CASSEVNPGELFF. CDR3 coding DNA: TGTGCCAGCAGTGAAGTTAACCCCGGGGAGCTGTTTTTT.